The entry below describes one T cell receptor (beta chain). The sample belongs to a study of regulatory T cells in long-lasting Graves disease. Time point denoted: newly diagnosed GD, antithyroid drugs for less than 3 months. Researchers made the TCR library from RNA that was extracted from PBMCs. With EDTA tubes as the receptacles, roughly 9.7 milliliters of peripheral blood were drawn. Trimming shortened V by 3 bases and J by 3 bases, and 6 bases separated the two germline ends. From germline, CDR1 is SQVTM and CDR2 ANQGSEA. The CDR3 has 12 amino acids. CDR3 regions were amplified by Arm-PCR using iRepertoire HTBI primers to build TCR beta libraries. Using its own MiXCR run on the multiplex PCR reads, TCRdb lists one record per CDR3 protein. This table has a few hundred thousand distinct CDR3 sequences, roughly 12% appearing once. These sequences were also reported in another study, on T cells in Graves' hyperthyroidism and ophthalmopathy.

V usage is TRBV29-1 and J usage is TRBJ1-3; the D is unclear. The sequences come from peripheral blood mononuclear cells (PBMCs), collected at new diagnosis, from a patient treated with antithyroid drugs. The receptor was isolated from a woman in her late teens or twenties with Graves disease. The CDR3 sequence is CSVETVGNTIYF. The CDR3 DNA is TGCAGCGTTGAGACGGTTGGAAACACCATATATTTT.